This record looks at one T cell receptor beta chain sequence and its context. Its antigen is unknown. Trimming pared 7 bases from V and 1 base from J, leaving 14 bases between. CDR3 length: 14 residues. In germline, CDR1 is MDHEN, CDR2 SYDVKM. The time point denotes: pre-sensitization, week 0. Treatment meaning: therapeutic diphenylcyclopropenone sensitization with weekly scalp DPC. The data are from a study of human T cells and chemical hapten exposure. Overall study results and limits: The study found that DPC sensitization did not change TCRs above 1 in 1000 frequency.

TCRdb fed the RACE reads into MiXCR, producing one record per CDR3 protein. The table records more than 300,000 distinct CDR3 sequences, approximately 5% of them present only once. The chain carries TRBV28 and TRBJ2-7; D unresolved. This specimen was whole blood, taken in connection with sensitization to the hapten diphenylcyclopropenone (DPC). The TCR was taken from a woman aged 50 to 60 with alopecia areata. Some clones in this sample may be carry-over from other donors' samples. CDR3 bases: TGTGCCAGCATGTACGAGAGGCGGTCCTACGAGCAGTACTTC. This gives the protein CASMYERRSYEQYF.